One and the same sample provided the 4 T cell receptor gamma chains below, sequenced in a study of gamma delta lymphoproliferative disorders and STAT genes. TCRdb redid clone calling on the multiplex PCR reads using CATT. This sample has 5,000 or so gamma-chain clones, with more than 6% found just once. PBMCs from patients and controls supplied the genomic DNA for sequencing. Sequenced sample: blood. Receptors originate from a human donor in good health.

J is TRGJ1 or TRGJ2 and V is TRGV4. The J gene is not listed in TCRdb, so it was assigned here from a DNA match to germline. Germline CDR1 and CDR2: EGSTGY and YDSYTSSV. J gave up 1 base and V 8 bases, and 2 bases lay outside the gene matches. This CDR3 comprises 11 residues. The CDR3 is CATSNYYKKLF. CDR3 nucleotides: TGTGCCACCTCTAATTATTATAAGAAACTCTTT.

Sample share makes this clone medium-sized. The limits of the CDR3 on the DNA are not certain, so only TCRdb's listed CDR3 is given. Other DNA sequences from this sample encode an identical CDR3 as well. No J gene call was made, and the V gene is TRGV11. TRGV11 is filed as an ORF, its function uncertain. Including both end residues, the CDR3 is 16 amino acids long. CDR3 region: CTTVPAGLGTYYKKLF.

This clone is judged medium-sized (0.01 to 0.1%). J is TRGJ1 or TRGJ2 and V is TRGV2. TCRdb supplies no J gene; here it was assigned by aligning the nucleotide sequence to germline. The germline V gene has CDR1 EGSNGY and CDR2 YDSYNSKV. V lost 1 base, J lost 1 base, and 4 bases stayed unmatched. There are 14 residues in the CDR3. The CDR3 reads CATWDGFNYYKKLF. The CDR3 DNA reads as TGTGCCACCTGGGACGGCTTCAATTATTATAAGAAACTCTTT.

Comments on this clone: TCRdb has a much larger clone's protein, which differs at residue 10 from the translation of this DNA, likely because of a read error; what is shown is the protein translated from the DNA. This rearrangement joins TRGV10 to TRGJP1. Assignment of the J gene here rests on matching the DNA to germline, because TCRdb gives none. TRGV10 carries the ORF label, with uncertain function. The CDR3 contains 16 residues. In nucleotides, the CDR3 is TGTGCTGCGTGGGATTTGGGGGATACCGCTGGTTGGTTCAAGATATTT. Translating it yields CAAWDLGDTAGWFKIF.